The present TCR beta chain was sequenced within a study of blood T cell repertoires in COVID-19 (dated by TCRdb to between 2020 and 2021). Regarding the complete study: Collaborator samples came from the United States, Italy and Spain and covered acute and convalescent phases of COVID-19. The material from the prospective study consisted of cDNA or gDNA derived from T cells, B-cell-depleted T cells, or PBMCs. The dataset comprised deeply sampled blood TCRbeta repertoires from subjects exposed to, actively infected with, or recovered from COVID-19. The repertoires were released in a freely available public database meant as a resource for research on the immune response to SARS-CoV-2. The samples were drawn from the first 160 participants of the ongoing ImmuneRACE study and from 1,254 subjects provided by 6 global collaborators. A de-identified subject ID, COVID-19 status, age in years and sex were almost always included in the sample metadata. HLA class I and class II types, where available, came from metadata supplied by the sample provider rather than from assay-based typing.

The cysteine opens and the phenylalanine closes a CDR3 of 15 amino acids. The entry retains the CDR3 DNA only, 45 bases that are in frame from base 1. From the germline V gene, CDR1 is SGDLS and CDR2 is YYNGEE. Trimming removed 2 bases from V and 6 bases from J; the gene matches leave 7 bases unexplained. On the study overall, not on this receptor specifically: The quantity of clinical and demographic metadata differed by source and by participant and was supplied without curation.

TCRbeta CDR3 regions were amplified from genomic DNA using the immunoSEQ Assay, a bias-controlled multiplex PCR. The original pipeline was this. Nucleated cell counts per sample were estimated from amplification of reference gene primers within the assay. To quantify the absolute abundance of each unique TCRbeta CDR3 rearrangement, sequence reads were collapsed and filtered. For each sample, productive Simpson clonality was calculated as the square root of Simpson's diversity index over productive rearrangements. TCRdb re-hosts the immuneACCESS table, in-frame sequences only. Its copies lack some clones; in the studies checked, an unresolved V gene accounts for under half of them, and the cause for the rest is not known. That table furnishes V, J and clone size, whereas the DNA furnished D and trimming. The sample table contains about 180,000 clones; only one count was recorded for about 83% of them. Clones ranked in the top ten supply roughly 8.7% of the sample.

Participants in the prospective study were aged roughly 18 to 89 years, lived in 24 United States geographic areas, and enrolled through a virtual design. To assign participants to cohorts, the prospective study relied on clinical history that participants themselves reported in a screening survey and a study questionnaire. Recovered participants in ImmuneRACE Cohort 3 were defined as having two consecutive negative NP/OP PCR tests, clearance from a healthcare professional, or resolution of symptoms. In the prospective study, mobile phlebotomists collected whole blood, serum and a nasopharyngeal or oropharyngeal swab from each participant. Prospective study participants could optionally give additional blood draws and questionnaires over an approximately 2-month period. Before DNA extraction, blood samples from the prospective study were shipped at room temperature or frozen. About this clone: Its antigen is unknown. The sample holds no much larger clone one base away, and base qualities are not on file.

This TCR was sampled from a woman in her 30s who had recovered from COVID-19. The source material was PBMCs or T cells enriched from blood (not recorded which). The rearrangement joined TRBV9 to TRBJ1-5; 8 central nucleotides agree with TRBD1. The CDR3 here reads CASSVGLGQGQPQHF. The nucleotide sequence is TGTGCCAGCAGCGTGGGACTCGGACAGGGTCAGCCCCAGCATTTT.